The 25 T cell receptor beta chains given below trace back to one sample, sequenced in a study of blood T cell repertoires in COVID-19. Only in-frame clones appear in the TCRdb table, and some are missing; sequencing was by immunoSEQ multiplex PCR. The table shows just over 300,000 clones, with roughly 91% occurring only once. Material for sequencing was peripheral blood. All receptors derive from a woman aged 30 to 39 with COVID-19, enrolled during active disease.

The CDR3 here is CASSGGDGYSGNTIYF. CDR3 bases: TGTGCCAGCAGTGGGGGGGACGGTTACTCTGGAAACACCATATATTTT. V gene TRBV6-1 combines with J gene TRBJ1-3; tentatively, D is TRBD1 (5 bases). The CDR3 covers 16 residues. The V gene's germline CDR1 is MNHNS and CDR2 SASEGT. V was trimmed by 4 bases and J by 0 bases, leaving 13 bases between them.

V usage is TRBV2 and J usage is TRBJ2-5, with 10 bases that match TRBD2. Germline CDR1 and CDR2: SNHLY and FYNNEI. V was pared by 8 bases and J by 4 bases, with 13 bases of the junction left unmatched. The CDR3 length is 16 residues. The CDR3 is CASSRDPSGGLETQYF. Here the CDR3 DNA reads TGTGCCAGCTCCAGGGACCCTAGCGGGGGTCTAGAGACCCAGTACTTC.

The chain's CDR3 is CASSYAGYGGTEAFF. Written as DNA, the CDR3 is TGTGCCAGCAGTTACGCAGGGTATGGTGGCACTGAAGCTTTCTTT. The chain combines TRBV6-5 with TRBJ1-1; TRBD1 is a possible D gene (5 bases). CDR3 size: 15 residues. Trimming cost V 2 bases and J 4 bases, with 14 bases left between them. In germline, CDR1 is MNHEY, CDR2 SVGAGI.

J is TRBJ1-2 and V is TRBV9; the D gene is possibly TRBD1 (6 bases). Germline CDR1 and CDR2: SGDLS and YYNGEE. Trimming cost V 1 base and J 7 bases, with 14 bases left between them. The CDR3 has 14 amino acids. The CDR3 is CASSVSQGLGGYTF. The CDR3 DNA is TGTGCCAGCAGCGTATCCCAGGGGCTCGGTGGCTACACCTTC.

This rearrangement joins TRBV5-1 to TRBJ2-5, with 9 bases identical to TRBD2. CDR1 SGHRS and CDR2 YFSETQ come from the germline V gene. V shed 5 bases, J shed 1 base, and the junction held 6 bases outside the gene matches. There are 15 residues in the CDR3. DNA for the CDR3: TGCGCCAGCAGTCCTGGCGGGGGGGGCCAAGAGACCCAGTACTTC. Translating it yields CASSPGGGGQETQYF.

This clone came up a few times. The chain employs TRBV10-3 and TRBJ2-2; 11 bases are a match to TRBD1. The CDR3 totals 23 residues. Germline V gene data show CDR1 as ENHRY and CDR2 as SYGVKD. J gave up 7 bases and V 2 bases, and 27 bases lay outside the gene matches. CDR3 coding DNA: TGTGCCATCAGTGAGGAAGGGCTTCCTAGGGGTTTGGGACAGGGGGAGGTCGGCGGGGAGCTGTTTTTT. Amino acid sequence: CAISEEGLPRGLGQGEVGGELFF.

The chain joins TRBV7-2 to TRBJ2-5; D call uncertain. The CDR3 sequence is 15 residues long. The germline V gene encodes CDR1 SGHTA and CDR2 FQGNSA. With 4 bases removed from V and 3 bases from J, the gap between germline ends came to 15 bases. The CDR3 region has the DNA TGTGCCAGCAGCTCAACGCGTCAGGAAAAAGAGACCCAGTACTTC. Translated, it gives CASSSTRQEKETQYF.

The chain employs TRBV6-2 or TRBV6-3 and TRBJ1-1; D unresolved. Germline loops: CDR1 MNHEY, CDR2 SVGEGT. Deletions cut 5 bases from V and 0 bases from J, with 7 bases between. There are 13 residues in the CDR3. This CDR3 is CASSPDMNTEAFF. CDR3 in DNA: TGTGCCAGCAGTCCAGATATGAACACTGAAGCTTTCTTT.

This clone was found once. The chain recombines TRBV4-1 with TRBJ2-1; D perhaps matches TRBD2 (5 bases). The ends were cut back, 4 bases at V and 0 bases at J, with 13 bases in the middle. Germline assignment: CDR1 MGHRA and CDR2 YSYEKL. The CDR3 loop spans 16 amino acids. The CDR3 coding sequence is TGCGCCAGCAGCCTAACGGGGTCTAGCTCCTACAATGAGCAGTTCTTC. The encoded protein is CASSLTGSSSYNEQFF.

This rearrangement joins TRBV27 to TRBJ2-1, with D perhaps matching TRBD1 (5 bases). Germline CDR1 MNHEY, CDR2 SMNVEV (reference sequence). The length of the CDR3 is 16 residues. The V end lost 0 bases, the J end lost 0 bases, and 9 bases lay between the germline ends. The CDR3 is CASSLSTESSYNEQFF. The CDR3 nucleotides read TGTGCCAGCAGTTTATCGACAGAGAGCTCCTACAATGAGCAGTTCTTC.

The rearrangement uses TRBV27 and TRBJ1-6; TRBD1 matches 9 bases. The CDR3 contains 18 residues. V lost 5 bases, J lost 5 bases, and 13 bases stayed unmatched. Germline lookup yields CDR1 MNHEY and CDR2 SMNVEV (reference sequence). The CDR3 here is CASSRDRALVYDNSPLHF. The CDR3 DNA reads TGTGCCAGCAGTCGGGACAGGGCCTTAGTTTACGATAATTCACCCCTCCACTTT.

The chain couples TRBV7-2 to TRBJ1-1, with 9 positions matching TRBD1. The length of the CDR3 is 14 residues. Germline V gives CDR1 SGHTA, CDR2 FQGNSA. Trimming took 5 bases from V and 6 from J; bases not matched to a gene: 7. In nucleotides, the CDR3 is TGTGCCAGCAGCACGACAGGGGGAATTCCTGAAGCTTTCTTT. This sequence encodes CASSTTGGIPEAFF. Full variable domain (remainder filled in from reference TRBV7-2 and TRBJ1-1): GAGVSQSPSNKVTEKGKDVELRCDPISGHTALYWYRQSLGQGLEFLIYFQGNSAPDKSGLPSDRFSAERTGGSVSTLTIQRTQQEDSAVYLCASSTTGGIPEAFFGQGTRLTVV.

The genes are TRBV28 and TRBJ2-2; perhaps TRBD2 as D (7 bases). The V gene's germline CDR1 is MDHEN and CDR2 SYDVKM. Trimming shortened V by 11 bases and J by 2 bases, and 15 bases separated the two germline ends. The CDR3 has 14 residues. CDR3 amino acids: CASARGGNTGELFF. The DNA of the CDR3 is TGTGCCTCAGCTAGGGGGGGAAACACCGGGGAGCTGTTTTTT.

The chain employs TRBV2 and TRBJ2-7; tentatively, D is TRBD1 (6 bases). The CDR3 runs 15 residues. Trimming took 2 bases from V and 7 from J, leaving 18 bases between them. Germline V CDR1 and CDR2: SNHLY, FYNNEI. CDR3 in DNA: TGTGCCAGCAGTGAAAGAGGGCAGGGGCCCTGGGAGCAGTACTTC. Translation: CASSERGQGPWEQYF. Full variable domain (outside the CDR3, taken from reference TRBV2 and TRBJ2-7): EPEVTQTPSHQVTQMGQEVILRCVPISNHLYFYWYRQILGQKVEFLVSFYNNEISEKSEIFDDQFSVERPDGSNFTLKIRSTKLEDSAMYFCASSERGQGPWEQYFGPGTRLTVT.

The chain has TRBV7-2 and TRBJ2-7, with D unresolved. V was clipped by 0 bases and J by 7 bases, with 13 bases between them. The CDR3 is 14 residues long. Germline lookup yields CDR1 SGHTA and CDR2 FQGNSA. CDR3 coding DNA: TGTGCCAGCAGCTTAGCGATGGGCTTAGTAGAGCAGTACTTC. Protein product: CASSLAMGLVEQYF.

The V gene is TRBV7-3, the J gene TRBJ2-5, with 8 bases lining up with TRBD2. The CDR3 has 15 residues. Trimming cost V 2 bases and J 4 bases; bases outside gene matches: 6. CDR1 and CDR2 from the germline V gene are SGHTA and FQGTGA. CDR3: CASSLSGGATETQYF. The CDR3 DNA sequence: TGTGCCAGCAGCTTATCCGGGGGGGCCACAGAGACCCAGTACTTC.

The chain links TRBV7-3 to TRBJ1-2, with D perhaps matching TRBD1 (6 bases). In germline, CDR1 is SGHTA, CDR2 FQGTGA. V lost 5 bases and J lost 6, with 16 bases in between. The CDR3 runs to 14 residues. In DNA form, the CDR3 reads TGTGCCAGCAGCCCAGGGCCAGGGGAAAATGGCTACACCTTC. It translates to CASSPGPGENGYTF.

The sample holds one count of this clone. The gene calls are TRBV6-5 and TRBJ2-3; 9 bases map to TRBD1. Trimming took 6 bases from V and 5 from J; bases not matched to a gene: 9. Germline V gene sequence: CDR1 MNHEY, CDR2 SVGAGI. This CDR3 spans 15 amino acids. Written as DNA, the CDR3 is TGTGCCAGCAGCAGACAGGGGGATAAAGTAGATACGCAGTATTTT. Protein: CASSRQGDKVDTQYF.

The rearrangement joins TRBV6-5 to TRBJ2-1; 7 bases align to TRBD1. The CDR3 contains 15 residues. The V segment lost 0 bases and the J segment 8 bases; nucleotides outside the gene matches: 7. In germline, CDR1 is MNHEY, CDR2 SVGAGI. The CDR3 sequence is CASSYSGGDSDEQFF. The CDR3 bases are TGTGCCAGCAGTTACTCAGGGGGCGATTCCGATGAGCAGTTCTTC.

The chain links TRBV4-1 to TRBJ1-5; TRBD1 aligns across 12 bases. V lost 0 bases and J lost 6; bases outside the gene matches: 6. This CDR3 has 17 residues. Germline V gene data show CDR1 as MGHRA and CDR2 as YSYEKL. In DNA form, the CDR3 reads TGCGCCAGCAGCCAAGATGCCCCGGGACAGGGGGCTCAGCCCCAGCATTTT. Its translation: CASSQDAPGQGAQPQHF.

The V gene is TRBV6-5, the J gene TRBJ1-4; TRBD1 matches 8 bases. Germline trimming cut 8 bases from V and 8 bases from J; bases unmatched to any gene: 10. Germline lookup yields CDR1 MNHEY and CDR2 SVGAGI. There are 14 residues in the CDR3. The chain's CDR3 is CASGHRGENEKLFF. The CDR3 region has the DNA TGTGCCAGCGGCCACAGGGGGGAAAACGAAAAACTGTTTTTT.

The rearrangement uses TRBV13 and TRBJ2-1; 7 bases align to TRBD1. Germline V lookup: CDR1 PRHDT, CDR2 FYEKMQ (reference sequence). The CDR3 runs to 13 residues. The V segment lost 5 bases and the J segment 6 bases; nucleotides outside the gene matches: 4. The CDR3 here is CASSRGRPNEQFF. CDR3 DNA: TGTGCCAGCAGCAGGGGGCGTCCCAATGAGCAGTTCTTC. Full variable domain (missing parts from reference TRBV13 and TRBJ2-1): AAGVIQSPRHLIKEKRETATLKCYPIPRHDTVYWYQQGPGQDPQFLISFYEKMQSDKGSIPDRFSAQQFSDYHSELNMSSLELGDSALYFCASSRGRPNEQFFGPGTRLTVL.

This clone was picked up a small number of times. The gene calls are TRBV6-4 and TRBJ2-3; 7 nucleotides align to TRBD2. From germline, CDR1 is MRHNA and CDR2 SNTAGT. The trim removed 1 base at V and 2 bases at J, leaving 6 bases unmatched. CDR3 length: 16 amino acids. The CDR3 DNA reads as TGTGCCAGCAGTGACTTAGCCGGGACTACCACAGATACGCAGTATTTT. This codes for CASSDLAGTTTDTQYF.

The sample holds one count of this clone. V is TRBV30 and J is TRBJ1-1; TRBD1 agrees at 9 bases. The CDR3 has 14 amino acids. The trim removed 2 bases at V and 4 bases at J, leaving 5 bases unmatched. The germline V gene encodes CDR1 GTSNPN and CDR2 SVGIG (reference sequence). This CDR3 is CAWSRRTGVTEAFF. The CDR3 nucleotides are TGTGCCTGGAGTAGGAGGACAGGGGTCACTGAAGCTTTCTTT.

In its sample, this clone was seen once. The chain is built from TRBV28 and TRBJ1-1; 7 bases are a match to TRBD1. The CDR3 sequence is 14 residues long. V gave up 7 bases and J gave up 10 bases; unmatched junction bases: 15. CDR1 is MDHEN and CDR2 is SYDVKM in the germline V gene. The CDR3 nucleotides are TGTGCCAGCAAAATAAGGGGGCTTGGTGAAGCAGCTTTCTTT. Its protein product is CASKIRGLGEAAFF. Full variable domain (rest looked up from reference TRBV28 and TRBJ1-1): DVKVTQSSRYLVKRTGEKVFLECVQDMDHENMFWYRQDPGLGLRLIYFSYDVKMKEKGDIPEGYSVSREKKERFSLILESASTNQTSMYLCASKIRGLGEAAFFGQGTRLTVV.